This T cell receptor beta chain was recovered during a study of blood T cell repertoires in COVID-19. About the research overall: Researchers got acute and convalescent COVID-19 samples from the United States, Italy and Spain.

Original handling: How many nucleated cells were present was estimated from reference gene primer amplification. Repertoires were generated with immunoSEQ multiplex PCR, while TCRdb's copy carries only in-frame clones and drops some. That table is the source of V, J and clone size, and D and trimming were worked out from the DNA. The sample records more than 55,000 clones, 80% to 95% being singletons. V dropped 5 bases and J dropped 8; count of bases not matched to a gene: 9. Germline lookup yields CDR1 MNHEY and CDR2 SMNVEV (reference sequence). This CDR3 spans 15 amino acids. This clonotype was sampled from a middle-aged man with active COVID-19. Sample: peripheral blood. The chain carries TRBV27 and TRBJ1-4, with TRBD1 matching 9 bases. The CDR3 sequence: CASSGGQGRSEKLFF. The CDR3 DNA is TGTGCCAGCAGTGGGGGACAGGGTCGGTCCGAAAAACTGTTTTTT.